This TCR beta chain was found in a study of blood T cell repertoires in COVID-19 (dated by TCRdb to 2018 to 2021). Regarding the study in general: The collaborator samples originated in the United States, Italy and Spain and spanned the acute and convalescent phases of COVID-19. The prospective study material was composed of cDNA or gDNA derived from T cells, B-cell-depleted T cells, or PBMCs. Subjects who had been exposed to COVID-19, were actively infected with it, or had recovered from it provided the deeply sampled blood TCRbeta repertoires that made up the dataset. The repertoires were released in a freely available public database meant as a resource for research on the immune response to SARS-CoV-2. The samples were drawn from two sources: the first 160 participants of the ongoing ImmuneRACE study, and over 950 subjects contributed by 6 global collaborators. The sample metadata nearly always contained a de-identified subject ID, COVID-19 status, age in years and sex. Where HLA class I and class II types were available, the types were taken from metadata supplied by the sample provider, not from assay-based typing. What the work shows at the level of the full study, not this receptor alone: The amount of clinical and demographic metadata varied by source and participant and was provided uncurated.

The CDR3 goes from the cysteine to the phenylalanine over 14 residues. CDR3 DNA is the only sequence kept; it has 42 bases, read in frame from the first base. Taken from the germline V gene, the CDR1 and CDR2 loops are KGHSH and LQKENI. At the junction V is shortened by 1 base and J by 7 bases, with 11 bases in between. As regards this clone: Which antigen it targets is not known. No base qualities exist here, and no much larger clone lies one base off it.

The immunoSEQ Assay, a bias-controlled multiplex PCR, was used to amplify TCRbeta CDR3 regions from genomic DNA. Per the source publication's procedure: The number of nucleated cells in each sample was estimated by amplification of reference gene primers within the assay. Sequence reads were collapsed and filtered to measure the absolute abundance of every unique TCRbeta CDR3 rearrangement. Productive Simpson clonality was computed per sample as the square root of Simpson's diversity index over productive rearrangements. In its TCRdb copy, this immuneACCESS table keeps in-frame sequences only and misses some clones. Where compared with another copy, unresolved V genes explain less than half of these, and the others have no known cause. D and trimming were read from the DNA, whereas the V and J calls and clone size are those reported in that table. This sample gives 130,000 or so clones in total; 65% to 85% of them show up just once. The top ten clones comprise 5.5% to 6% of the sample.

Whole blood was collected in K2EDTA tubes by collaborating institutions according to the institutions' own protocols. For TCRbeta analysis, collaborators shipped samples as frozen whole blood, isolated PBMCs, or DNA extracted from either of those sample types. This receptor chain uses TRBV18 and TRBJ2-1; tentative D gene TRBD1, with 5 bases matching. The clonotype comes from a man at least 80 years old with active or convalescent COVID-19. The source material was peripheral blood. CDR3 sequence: CASSPQGLYNEQFF. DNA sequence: TGTGCCAGCTCACCACAGGGGTTGTATAATGAGCAGTTCTTC. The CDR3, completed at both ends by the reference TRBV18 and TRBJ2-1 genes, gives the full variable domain NAGVMQNPRHLVRRRGQEARLRCSPMKGHSHVYWYRQLPEEGLKFMVYLQKENIIDESGMPKERFSAEFPKEGPSILRIQQVVRGDSAAYFCASSPQGLYNEQFFGPGTRLTVL.